This T cell receptor (beta chain) was retrieved from a study of blood T cell repertoires in COVID-19. The wider study: The samples span acute and convalescent COVID-19 from the United States, Italy and Spain.

Participant ages covered about 18 to 95 years across about 25 US areas. Allocation to cohorts depended on clinical history reported by the participants. CDR3 length equals 13 residues. Germline CDR1 SSHAT, CDR2 FNYEAQ (reference sequence). Trimming removed 6 bases at V and 0 bases at J, with 6 bases between. The data were produced by immunoSEQ multiplex PCR, yet TCRdb's version contains in-frame clones alone and is incomplete. Among about 250,000 clones, 70% to 90% were seen once, and the ten largest hold about 9.1%. V gene TRBV7-7 combines with J gene TRBJ2-1, with D hard to call. The sequenced sample consisted of PBMCs or T cells enriched from blood (not recorded which). The receptor's source is a woman between 50 and 59 years old with acute COVID-19. DNA for the CDR3: TGTGCCAGCAGTGTAGCCTCCTACAATGAGCAGTTCTTC. Translated, it gives CASSVASYNEQFF.